These T cell receptor beta chains were read from a single sample in a study of beta chain features in type 1 diabetes. Sequencing was performed with immunoSEQ multiplex PCR; in TCRdb, only in-frame clones are kept and a portion is missing. The sample has more than 250,000 clones, roughly 25% seen once; the top ten hold around 0.011%. Material for sequencing was naive CD4+ T cells from blood. The receptors were gathered from a woman aged 25-40 years with type 1 diabetes. The CDR3 runs from the conserved cysteine through the conserved F or W. A D gene is named only where the DNA matches it firmly. Clone size is stated in some rows and not others, as once, few, many or a class when expanded.

NA	NA	TRBV29-1	TRBJ2-3	CSVGGRLSPDTQYF	TGCAGCGTTGGAGGTCGGTTAAGTCCAGATACGCAGTATTTT
few	NA	TRBV19	TRBJ1-3	CASSIRGGLRSGNTIYF	TGTGCCAGTAGTATTCGCGGGGGACTCCGCTCTGGAAACACCATATATTTT
few	TRBD2	TRBV4-1	TRBJ2-1	CASSQDAGLATYNEQFF	TGCGCCAGCAGCCAAGATGCGGGACTAGCGACCTACAATGAGCAGTTCTTC
few	NA	TRBV25-1	TRBJ1-1	CASSYRTDPGLPPAFF	TGTGCCAGCAGTTACCGGACAGACCCGGGTTTACCGCCAGCTTTCTTT
few	TRBD1	TRBV9	TRBJ2-3	CASSGTGGFTDTQYF	TGTGCCAGCAGCGGGACAGGGGGCTTCACAGATACGCAGTATTTT
NA	NA	TRBV29-1	TRBJ1-1	CSVVLISNTEAFF	TGCAGCGTTGTTTTAATTAGCAACACTGAAGCTTTCTTT
once	NA	TRBV18	TRBJ1-4	CASSPIEVNRDEKLFF	TGTGCCAGCTCACCAATCGAAGTCAACAGGGATGAAAAACTGTTTTTT
few	TRBD1	TRBV7-3	TRBJ2-5	CASSGTAYEGARETQYF	TGTGCCAGCAGCGGTACCGCTTACGAGGGGGCGCGGGAGACCCAGTACTTC
NA	NA	TRBV30	TRBJ2-1	CAWSLLSGSSYNEQFF	TGTGCCTGGAGCTTACTCAGTGGGAGCTCCTACAATGAGCAGTTCTTC
NA	NA	TRBV6-5	TRBJ2-3	CASSSSYSTDTQYF	TGTGCCAGCAGTTCCTCGTATAGCACAGATACGCAGTATTTT
few	NA	TRBV28	TRBJ1-1	CASSLQGTEAFF	TGTGCCAGCAGTTTACAGGGGACTGAAGCTTTCTTT
NA	NA	TRBV29-1	TRBJ1-5	CSVLGGLGQPQHF	TGCAGCGTTTTAGGCGGACTCGGACAGCCCCAGCATTTT
NA	NA	TRBV30	TRBJ1-5	CAWSRRFNQPQHF	TGTGCCTGGAGTCGCAGGTTCAATCAGCCCCAGCATTTT
few	TRBD2	TRBV30	TRBJ2-1	CAWGGTSGSYNEQFF	TGTGCCTGGGGTGGGACTAGCGGGAGCTACAATGAGCAGTTCTTC
NA	NA	TRBV7-2	TRBJ2-1	CASSSQRNEQFF	TGTGCCAGCAGCTCCCAGCGGAATGAGCAGTTCTTC
NA	NA	TRBV29-1	TRBJ1-1	CSVERQGGFAFF	TGCAGCGTTGAACGGCAGGGTGGGTTTGCTTTCTTT
NA	TRBD1	TRBV2	TRBJ1-1	CASDGQGVKAFF	TGTGCCAGCGACGGACAGGGGGTAAAAGCTTTCTTT
NA	TRBD2	TRBV30	TRBJ2-5	CAWNSGLVTQYF	TGTGCCTGGAACTCTGGACTAGTGACCCAGTACTTC
NA	NA	TRBV19	TRBJ1-4	CASSMWGGEEKLFF	TGTGCCAGTAGTATGTGGGGAGGTGAAGAAAAACTGTTTTTT
NA	TRBD2	TRBV12-5	TRBJ2-2	CASGLSGGSTGELFF	TGTGCTAGTGGTCTCTCGGGGGGGAGCACCGGGGAGCTGTTTTTT
few	TRBD2	TRBV5-1	TRBJ2-3	CASSLGLATDTQYF	TGCGCCAGCAGCCTGGGACTAGCAACGGATACGCAGTATTTT
few	NA	TRBV5-4	TRBJ2-5	CASSPPGSGQETQYF	TGTGCCAGCAGCCCCCCAGGTAGCGGCCAAGAGACCCAGTACTTC
few	TRBD2	TRBV28	TRBJ2-3	CASSSGSSDTQYF	TGTGCCAGCAGTAGCGGGAGCTCGGATACGCAGTATTTT
NA	TRBD1	TRBV29-1	TRBJ2-1	CSSGTGYNEQFF	TGCAGCTCCGGGACAGGTTACAATGAGCAGTTCTTC
few	NA	TRBV30	TRBJ1-5	CAWSIGMTGNSNQPQHF	TGTGCCTGGAGTATCGGAATGACGGGGAATAGCAATCAGCCCCAGCATTTT
NA	NA	TRBV27	TRBJ1-2	CASSLWPGRNYGYTF	TGTGCCAGCAGTTTATGGCCAGGGAGGAACTATGGCTACACCTTC
NA	TRBD1	TRBV4-1	TRBJ2-7	CASSLQGAPYEQYF	TGCGCCAGCAGCCTACAGGGGGCTCCCTACGAGCAGTACTTC
few	TRBD2	TRBV30	TRBJ2-1	CAWRGASGNNEQFF	TGTGCCTGGAGGGGTGCTAGCGGCAACAATGAGCAGTTCTTC
NA	TRBD2	TRBV30	TRBJ2-7	CAWDRTSGAYEQYF	TGTGCCTGGGACAGGACTAGCGGAGCCTACGAGCAGTACTTC
few	TRBD2	TRBV5-1	TRBJ2-7	CASSLGGGSYEQYF	TGCGCCAGCAGCTTGGGGGGGGGCTCCTACGAGCAGTACTTC
NA	TRBD2	TRBV5-6	TRBJ2-7	CASSLTTSGRYEQYF	TGTGCCAGCAGCTTGACGACTAGCGGGAGGTACGAGCAGTACTTC
NA	NA	TRBV12-2	TRBJ2-7	CASRPRLAGDYEQYF	TGTGCAAGTCGCCCCCGACTAGCGGGAGACTACGAGCAGTACTTC
few	TRBD1	TRBV6-1	TRBJ2-7	CASSEGRPLRDRAYEQYF	TGTGCCAGCAGTGAAGGGCGACCCTTACGGGACAGGGCCTACGAGCAGTACTTC
few	NA	TRBV29-1	TRBJ2-2	CSAGTSVTGELFF	TGCAGCGCCGGGACTTCTGTGACCGGGGAGCTGTTTTTT
NA	TRBD1	TRBV30	TRBJ1-2	CAWATGGYGYTF	TGTGCCTGGGCGACAGGGGGCTATGGCTACACCTTC
NA	TRBD2	TRBV5-1	TRBJ2-1	CASSLAVGTSGREFF	TGCGCCAGCAGCTTGGCGGTTGGGACTAGCGGGAGAGAGTTCTTC
NA	TRBD2	TRBV28	TRBJ2-1	CASSLPLGLVSYNEQFF	TGTGCCAGCAGTTTACCCTTAGGACTAGTCTCCTACAATGAGCAGTTCTTC
NA	NA	TRBV29-1	TRBJ1-5	CSVDEGGNQPQHF	TGCAGCGTTGACGAGGGGGGGAATCAGCCCCAGCATTTT
NA	TRBD1	TRBV30	TRBJ1-5	CAWGTGTDQPQHF	TGTGCCTGGGGGACAGGGACCGATCAGCCCCAGCATTTT
NA	NA	TRBV9	TRBJ2-2	CASSVPAVSGELFF	TGTGCCAGCAGCGTCCCCGCGGTCTCCGGGGAGCTGTTTTTT
NA	NA	TRBV30	TRBJ1-5	CAWSRDFTNQPQHF	TGTGCCTGGAGTCGGGATTTCACCAATCAGCCCCAGCATTTT
few	TRBD1	TRBV2	TRBJ1-2	CASSGGDSNYGYTF	TGTGCCAGCAGTGGAGGGGACAGTAACTATGGCTACACCTTC
once	TRBD1	TRBV5-4	TRBJ2-7	CASSPGQGSYWEQYF	TGTGCCAGCAGCCCGGGACAGGGCAGCTACTGGGAGCAGTACTTC
few	NA	TRBV29-1	TRBJ1-1	CSVVRQYMNTEAFF	TGCAGCGTTGTTAGACAGTACATGAACACTGAAGCTTTCTTT
NA	NA	TRBV30	TRBJ2-2	CAWRRGRNTGELFF	TGTGCCTGGAGAAGGGGGAGGAACACCGGGGAGCTGTTTTTT
NA	NA	TRBV5-1	TRBJ2-5	CASKGGTVEETQYF	TGCGCCAGCAAAGGGGGTACAGTCGAAGAGACCCAGTACTTC
NA	TRBD1	TRBV18	TRBJ2-7	CASSIEDRDGEQYF	TGTGCCAGCTCAATAGAAGACAGGGATGGCGAGCAGTACTTC
NA	NA	TRBV11-2	TRBJ1-1	CASSLERGEAFF	TGTGCCAGCAGCTTAGAAAGGGGAGAAGCTTTCTTT
few	NA	TRBV2	TRBJ2-2	CASSDRMGTGELFF	TGTGCCAGCAGTGACAGGATGGGCACCGGGGAGCTGTTTTTT
few	TRBD2	TRBV19	TRBJ2-7	CASSSTSGSYEQYF	TGTGCCAGTAGTAGTACTAGCGGGAGTTACGAGCAGTACTTC
NA	TRBD1	TRBV5-1	TRBJ2-7	CASSLGQGFDEQYF	TGCGCCAGCAGCTTGGGACAGGGGTTCGACGAGCAGTACTTC
NA	TRBD2	TRBV5-1	TRBJ2-7	CASSLERGRALYEQYF	TGCGCCAGCAGCTTAGAACGCGGGAGGGCCTTGTACGAGCAGTACTTC
NA	NA	TRBV7-2	TRBJ2-5	CASSLGRPLGTQYF	TGTGCCAGCAGCTTAGGTAGACCTCTAGGGACCCAGTACTTC
NA	TRBD2	TRBV30	TRBJ2-1	CAWRKRGGRGEQFF	TGTGCCTGGAGGAAACGGGGCGGGAGAGGTGAGCAGTTCTTC
NA	TRBD2	TRBV19	TRBJ2-7	CASSPAGTSYEQYF	TGTGCCAGTAGTCCAGCGGGAACATCCTACGAGCAGTACTTC